This TCR beta chain was profiled in a study of cytomegalovirus exposure and HLA in healthy donors. Study-wide results and caveats: Diagnosis of cytomegalovirus status made by the classifier reportedly showed high specificity and sensitivity.

Comments on this clone: Its target is not known.

V lost 4 bases and J lost 3; bases outside the gene matches: 11. This CDR3 is built from 17 residues. Germline-derived CDR1 and CDR2 are MGHRA and YSYEKL. Profiled with immunoSEQ multiplex PCR; TCRdb holds only in-frame clones, not every one. The data show about 57,000 clones, 93% seen once. Sequencing was done on a sample of PBMCs. The sequence was collected from a woman aged 18 to 35 in good health and CMV-seronegative. The gene calls are TRBV4-1 and TRBJ2-3; 9 bases are a match to TRBD2. The CDR3 protein is CASSREGLAGQTDTQYF. The CDR3 DNA reads as TGCGCCAGCAGCCGGGAGGGGCTAGCGGGACAGACAGATACGCAGTATTTT.